This entry features one T cell receptor (beta chain) sequence. Its specificity is not known. The method was immunoSEQ multiplex PCR; TCRdb's version includes in-frame clones alone and lacks a portion of them. The sample records under 2,000,000 clones, about 95% being singletons. This sample was taken from a study of shared clonotypes between healthy human individuals. Study-wide results and limits: Generation probabilities were higher for clonotypes shared across all four sorted-subset donors than for unshared ones. The sharing of 4.5% to 5.5% of naive CD4 clonotypes was seen across several donors.

It was CD45RO-negative cells, positively selected for CCR7, that made up naive CD8 cells, with terminally differentiated effector memory CD45RA+ cells excluded. Per the germline V gene, CDR1 is MNHEY and CDR2 is SMNVEV (reference sequence). The CDR3 length is 15 residues. V was pared by 3 bases and J by 4 bases, with 15 bases between. The genes are TRBV27 and TRBJ2-5, with D possibly TRBD2 on 6 matching bases. The source is a man younger than 35 in good health. Input material: naive CD8+ T cells sorted from blood. The CDR3 coding sequence is TGTGCCAGCAGTTTGGTCGTGGGAGGAGGAGAGACCCAGTACTTC. Its protein is CASSLVVGGGETQYF.